This is a list of T cell receptor beta chains from one sample in a study of OX40 agonist ivuxolimab in advanced cancers. The protocol was immunoSEQ multiplex PCR, while the TCRdb copy is restricted to in-frame clones and leaves out a portion. The sample contains 95,000 to 100,000 clones, roughly four fifths of which appear only once. The sequences come from CD4+ or CD8+ T cells sorted from blood, collected in a trial of the OX40 agonist ivuxolimab. These receptors all stem from an adult with an advanced solid tumor such as melanoma, head and neck, liver or kidney cancer. The CDR3 runs from the conserved cysteine through the conserved F or W. A D gene is named only where the DNA matches it firmly. A clone size is listed for some rows: how often the clone was seen (once, few, many), or a class if it is expanded.

j_gene,d_gene,v_gene,abundance,CDR3nt,CDR3aa
TRBJ2-7,-,TRBV19,-,TGTGCCAGTAGTGGACTAAGCGCCAGCTCCTACGAGCAGTACTTC,CASSGLSASSYEQYF
TRBJ1-1,-,TRBV6-5,-,TGTGCCAGCATCCTGAGGGGTTCGGCGAACACTGAAGCTTTCTTT,CASILRGSANTEAFF
TRBJ2-3,-,TRBV2,-,TGTGCCAGCAGTGAAGTTCTAGTGGAGGATACGCAGTATTTT,CASSEVLVEDTQYF
TRBJ2-2,TRBD2,TRBV9,-,TGTGCCAGCAGCGTACTGGGAGGGGAAAACGGGGAGCTGTTTTTT,CASSVLGGENGELFF
TRBJ1-6,TRBD1,TRBV4-1,-,TGCGCCAGCAGCCAAGAGTCCCCGCCGACAGGGGATAATTCACCCCTCCACTTT,CASSQESPPTGDNSPLHF
TRBJ1-3,-,TRBV19,-,TGTGCCAGTACCGCAACAAGCTCTGGAAACACCATATATTTT,CASTATSSGNTIYF
TRBJ1-1,-,TRBV27,few,TGTGCCAGCAGTTTATCGACAGGACGAGAAGCTTTCTTT,CASSLSTGREAFF
TRBJ1-5,-,TRBV5-8,-,TGTGCCAGCAGCTTGGCAGGGGGCAATCAGCCCCAGCATTTT,CASSLAGGNQPQHF
TRBJ2-1,-,TRBV6-4,-,TGTGCCAGCAGTGAAGGCTACCTACCTGACAATGAGCAGTTCTTC,CASSEGYLPDNEQFF
TRBJ2-6,-,TRBV6-6,-,TGTGCCAGCAGTGGAGGTGGCTCTGGGGCCAACGTCCTGACTTTC,CASSGGGSGANVLTF
TRBJ1-1,-,TRBV14,-,TGTGCCAGCAGCCATATTCCGGGACAAGTGAACACTGAAGCTTTCTTT,CASSHIPGQVNTEAFF
TRBJ2-7,-,TRBV21-1,few,TGTGCCAGCTCCTACGAGCAGTACTTC,CASSYEQYF
TRBJ2-1,-,TRBV10-1,-,TGCGCCAGCAGTGGTTTTAGCGGAAACAATGAGCAGTTCTTC,CASSGFSGNNEQFF
TRBJ2-4,-,TRBV7-8,-,TGTGCCAGCAGCTTGGGGGGGCTAGCCAAAAACATTCAGTACTTC,CASSLGGLAKNIQYF
TRBJ2-3,-,TRBV27,once,TGTGCCAGCAGTTTATCAAGGGCAGATACGCAGTATTTT,CASSLSRADTQYF
TRBJ1-2,TRBD1,TRBV25-1,-,TGTGCCAGCAGTGAAGGGACAGGGAGGAACTATGGCTACACCTTC,CASSEGTGRNYGYTF
TRBJ1-2,-,TRBV2,-,TGTGCCAGCAGTCGGCCCCGGAACTATGGCTACACCTTC,CASSRPRNYGYTF
TRBJ1-6,TRBD1,TRBV7-7,few,TGTGCCAGCAGCTTAGTCGGGACAGGGGGTAGGTCACCCCTCCACTTT,CASSLVGTGGRSPLHF
TRBJ2-7,TRBD1,TRBV19,-,TGTGCCAGTAGTTCCGGGACAGCGGTCTACGAGCAGTACTTC,CASSSGTAVYEQYF
TRBJ2-7,TRBD2,TRBV27,few,TGTGCCATCTCGAGCGGGGCCTACGAGCAGTACTTC,CAISSGAYEQYF
TRBJ1-2,-,TRBV29-1,-,TGCAGCGTTGAAGATATCGGGGGACCCTATGGCTACACCTTC,CSVEDIGGPYGYTF
TRBJ1-1,TRBD1,TRBV2,-,TGTGCCAGCAGTATAACAGGGGGAAACACTGAAGCTTTCTTT,CASSITGGNTEAFF
TRBJ2-3,TRBD1,TRBV5-1,-,TGCGCCAGCAGCTTGGAGGGGACAGGGGAGGTCGCAGATACGCAGTATTTT,CASSLEGTGEVADTQYF
TRBJ1-2,-,TRBV11-2,few,TGTGCCAGCAGCTTAGCCGGGGTGGGGTTCTATGGCTACACCTTC,CASSLAGVGFYGYTF
TRBJ1-1,TRBD1,TRBV5-1,-,TGCGCCAGCAGCTTGGAGGGGGCCGGGACTGAAGCTTTCTTT,CASSLEGAGTEAFF
TRBJ2-7,-,TRBV6-5,-,TGTGCCAGCAGGGTTCTAAACTCCTACGAGCAGTACTTC,CASRVLNSYEQYF
TRBJ2-2,-,TRBV5-1,-,TGCGCCAGCAGCCCGACGGTTCACTCGAACACCGGGGAGCTGTTTTTT,CASSPTVHSNTGELFF
TRBJ2-7,-,TRBV7-9,-,TGTGCCAGCAGCTTAGAAGGGGAAGTCTACGAGCAGTACTTC,CASSLEGEVYEQYF
TRBJ1-5,TRBD1,TRBV7-2,-,TGTGCCAGCAGCTTAGGGACAGGGACAGGCAATCAGCCCCAGCATTTT,CASSLGTGTGNQPQHF
TRBJ1-1,TRBD1,TRBV6-4,few,TGTGCCAGCAGTCGGGACAGGGAAAGCACTGAAGCTTTCTTT,CASSRDRESTEAFF
TRBJ1-1,-,TRBV7-8,-,TGTGCCAGCAGCTTAAGCATCCTGATGAACACTGAAGCTTTCTTT,CASSLSILMNTEAFF
TRBJ1-1,-,TRBV5-6,-,TGTGCCAGCAGCTTGAACAGACTGAACACTGAAGCTTTCTTT,CASSLNRLNTEAFF
TRBJ1-2,-,TRBV6-1,few,TGTGCCAGCAGTCTAGAGTATGGCAACTATGGCTACACCTTC,CASSLEYGNYGYTF
TRBJ2-2,-,TRBV2,-,TGTGCCAGCAGAATGAAAGGGACCGGGGAGCTGTTTTTT,CASRMKGTGELFF
TRBJ1-1,-,TRBV29-1,-,TGCAGCGTTGTAGGTCGGGGATCGAACACTGAAGCTTTCTTT,CSVVGRGSNTEAFF
TRBJ2-1,TRBD2,TRBV12-5,-,TGTGCTACTGCCCGAAGCGGGAGTGTTGAGCAGTTCTTC,CATARSGSVEQFF
TRBJ1-1,-,TRBV27,-,TGTGCCAGCGGCGACGGGGGAAACACTGAAGCTTTCTTT,CASGDGGNTEAFF
TRBJ1-6,-,TRBV19,-,TGTGCCAGTAGTAAAGCAGCCGGCTTCAATTCACCCCTCCACTTT,CASSKAAGFNSPLHF
TRBJ2-1,TRBD2,TRBV10-2,-,TGCGCCAGCAGTGAGGGCAGCGGGAGGGCCGCCAATGAGCAGTTCTTC,CASSEGSGRAANEQFF
TRBJ1-6,TRBD1,TRBV7-2,-,TGTGCCAGCAGCTTAGCCCAGGGGGCGAATTCACCCCTCCACTTT,CASSLAQGANSPLHF
TRBJ1-6,-,TRBV7-2,few,TGTGCCAGCAGCTTAGGAGGGCAAGGCTCACCCCTCCACTTT,CASSLGGQGSPLHF
TRBJ2-1,TRBD1,TRBV13,-,TGTGCCAGCAGTCCCGGGACAGGGACACTCAATGAGCAGTTCTTC,CASSPGTGTLNEQFF
TRBJ2-7,TRBD1,TRBV27,-,TGTGCCAGCAGCCGGGACAGGGGATCCCGCTACGAGCAGTACTTC,CASSRDRGSRYEQYF
TRBJ1-2,TRBD1,TRBV19,-,TGTGCCAGTAGTGCCTACAGGGGAGGGAGCGATGGCTACACCTTC,CASSAYRGGSDGYTF
TRBJ1-2,-,TRBV7-2,-,TGTGCCAGCAGCAGAACAGGGTTTAACTATGGCTACACCTTC,CASSRTGFNYGYTF
TRBJ2-1,TRBD2,TRBV7-9,once,TGTGCCAGCAGCTTATTCCAGGGACTAGCGGGACCAACGAATGAGCAGTTCTTC,CASSLFQGLAGPTNEQFF
TRBJ1-1,-,TRBV20-1,-,TGCAGTGCTAGTCGGACTGAAGCTTTCTTT,CSASRTEAFF
TRBJ1-4,-,TRBV14,-,TGTGCCAGCAGCCAAGTTTCAGGGCCAAGTAATGAAAAACTGTTTTTT,CASSQVSGPSNEKLFF
TRBJ1-5,-,TRBV28,-,TGTGCCAGCATTCTCGGTGGATCTGGATATCAGCCCCAGCATTTT,CASILGGSGYQPQHF
TRBJ1-1,-,TRBV7-8,-,TGTGCCAGCAGCTTATTGACGGTGAACACTGAAGCTTTCTTT,CASSLLTVNTEAFF
TRBJ2-1,-,TRBV2,once,TGTGCCAGCAGTATCGGGGGAAACAATGAGCAGTTCTTC,CASSIGGNNEQFF